This note documents a single T cell receptor beta chain sequence. The antigen it binds to is not known. Base quality data are lacking; no much larger clone is found one base away. This entry is derived from a study of response to subunit inactivated influenza vaccine (dated by TCRdb to between 2017 and 2018). For the wider study: Deep quantitative profiling of the T cell receptor repertoire was used in the study to follow responses to a trivalent subunit inactivated influenza vaccine. The investigation overall reported the following: The authors proposed that each seasonal influenza vaccination may bring in only a limited number of new T cells.

Library preparation used RT-PCR. Sequenced on an Illumina HiSeq 2500. Starting from the raw public reads, TCRdb applied fastp trimming at Q25, assembled clones with MiXCR and retained in-frame beta chains. Rows are unified per CDR3 protein, each entry keeping the most common DNA and genes. The table for this sample lists 530,000 or so distinct CDR3 sequences; approximately 12% of them were counted only once. About a tenth of the sample is held by the ten biggest clonotypes. CDR1 and CDR2 were assigned from the germline V gene as SGHTA and FQGNSA. V is pruned by 5 bases and J by 3 bases, leaving 6 bases of the junction without a gene match. Including cysteine and phenylalanine, the CDR3 has 15 amino acids. The DNA shown is the 45-base CDR3, in frame from base 1.

Here the chain combines TRBV7-2 and TRBJ1-1, with 10 central nucleotides matching TRBD1. Sequenced here: PBMCs from blood, sampled on the day of vaccination. This TCR was recovered from a man aged 50 to 59 who received an inactivated influenza vaccine. Donor details come from another sample of the same person, matched by shared clones. The CDR3 region: CASSIRQGAYTEAFF. The DNA sequence follows: TGTGCCAGCAGCATCCGACAGGGGGCCTACACTGAAGCTTTCTTT.